The 30 T cell receptor beta chains below come from one sample, sequenced in a study of somatic mutations in cytotoxic T cells in rheumatoid arthritis. This table comes from immunoSEQ multiplex PCR, and its TCRdb copy is limited to in-frame clones, with some not included. The sample shows some 20,000 clones, around 83% of them seen only once. The sample consisted of CD8+ T cells sorted from blood. The receptors were gathered from an adult with rheumatoid arthritis.

The genes are TRBV6-1 and TRBJ1-2, with unresolved D. The V end was cut by 7 bases, the J end by 4 bases, with 13 bases between. CDR1 is MNHNS, CDR2 SASEGT, per germline. This CDR3 is built from 13 residues. The chain's CDR3 is CASNMGIAYGYTF. CDR3 sequence (DNA): TGTGCCAGCAACATGGGGATCGCCTATGGCTACACCTTC.

This clone was seen a single time. This chain connects TRBV7-9 to TRBJ2-2; 7 nucleotides align to TRBD1. Germline CDR1 SEHNR, CDR2 FQNEAQ (reference sequence). The CDR3 has 15 amino acids. The J segment lost 7 bases and the V segment lost 1 base, leaving 6 bases of the junction unmatched. CDR3 nucleotide sequence: TGTGCCAGCAGCTTAGTGACAGGGCCTCGCGGGGAGCTGTTTTTT. This sequence encodes CASSLVTGPRGELFF.

The chain uses TRBV14 and TRBJ2-2, with D possibly being TRBD1 (6 bases). Germline CDR1 SGHDN, CDR2 FVKESK. This CDR3 is built from 15 residues. Trimming took 1 base from V and 3 from J, leaving 9 bases between them. For the CDR3, the DNA is TGTGCCAGCAGCCAAGTAGGGGGTTACACCGGGGAGCTGTTTTTT. Translated, it gives CASSQVGGYTGELFF.

The chain carries TRBV2 and TRBJ2-1; D call uncertain. V lost 4 bases to trimming and J lost 8 bases, with 12 bases between them. Germline-derived CDR1 and CDR2 are SNHLY and FYNNEI. The CDR3 covers 13 residues. CDR3 residues: CASSGYGVHEQFF. The CDR3 DNA sequence: TGTGCCAGCAGTGGGTATGGGGTTCATGAGCAGTTCTTC.

The chain links TRBV7-9 to TRBJ1-5; 7 nucleotides line up with TRBD1. V was clipped by 6 bases and J by 3 bases; unmatched bases: 11. This CDR3 is 16 amino acids long. Germline CDR1 SEHNR, CDR2 FQNEAQ (reference sequence). This CDR3 reads CASSSGREGANQPQHF. As DNA, the CDR3 is TGTGCCAGCAGTTCAGGGAGGGAGGGGGCCAATCAGCCCCAGCATTTT. Full variable domain (missing parts from reference TRBV7-9 and TRBJ1-5): DTGVSQNPRHKITKRGQNVTFRCDPISEHNRLYWYRQTLGQGPEFLTYFQNEAQLEKSRLLSDRFSAERPKGSFSTLEIQRTEQGDSAMYLCASSSGREGANQPQHFGDGTRLSIL.

The chain is built from TRBV11-2 and TRBJ1-2, with TRBD1 as a possible D gene (6 bases). Per the germline V gene, CDR1 is SGHAT and CDR2 is FQNNGV. The CDR3 has 16 residues. The V end lost 4 bases, the J end lost 6 bases, and 21 bases lay between the germline ends. The CDR3 nucleotides are TGTGCCAGCAGCTCTCTCCGTGGTTTGGGGGCAAATGGCTACACCTTC. This codes for CASSSLRGLGANGYTF.

V is TRBV6-5 and J is TRBJ2-3; possibly TRBD2 for D (8 bases). The V end lost 4 bases, the J end lost 1 base, and 15 bases lay between the germline ends. The CDR3 contains 16 residues. In germline, CDR1 is MNHEY, CDR2 SVGAGI. As DNA, the CDR3 is TGTGCCAGCAGTTCAGGGGGAGCGGGGGGCACAGATACGCAGTATTTT. Protein: CASSSGGAGGTDTQYF.

This clone is termed medium-sized. The chain recombines TRBV25-1 with TRBJ1-1; D gene uncertain. CDR3 length: 14 residues. CDR1 is MGHDK and CDR2 is SYGVNS in the germline V gene. Trimming left V 4 bases short and J 1 base short, with 10 bases between. The DNA of the CDR3 is TGTGCCAGCAGTGTAAGCATGGGGAACACTGAAGCTTTCTTT. Its protein is CASSVSMGNTEAFF.

The CDR3 DNA reads TGTGCCAGCAGATTTGACAGGGCCTATGGCTACACCTTC. This gives the protein CASRFDRAYGYTF. This chain connects TRBV6-5 to TRBJ1-2; 7 nucleotides align to TRBD1. This CDR3 contains 13 residues. With 6 bases clipped from V and 4 bases from J, the junction kept 5 bases outside the gene matches. Germline CDR1 MNHEY, CDR2 SVGAGI.

The chain carries TRBV7-3 and TRBJ2-1; TRBD1 matches 10 bases. With V trimmed by 3 bases and J by 4 bases, 3 bases remained unmatched. There are 15 residues in the CDR3. Per the germline V gene, CDR1 is SGHTA and CDR2 is FQGTGA. CDR3 in DNA: TGTGCCAGCAGCTTGACAGGGGGCCTTTACAATGAGCAGTTCTTC. Its translation: CASSLTGGLYNEQFF. The entire variable domain, with the rest obtained from reference TRBV7-3 and TRBJ2-1, is as follows: GAGVSQTPSNKVTEKGKYVELRCDPISGHTALYWYRQSLGQGPEFLIYFQGTGAADDSGLPNDRFFAVRPEGSVSTLKIQRTERGDSAVYLCASSLTGGLYNEQFFGPGTRLTVL.

This chain joins TRBV9 and TRBJ2-1; D might be TRBD1 or TRBD2, each matching 5 bases. Germline lookup yields CDR1 SGDLS and CDR2 YYNGEE. V was cut by 1 base and J by 5 bases, with 19 bases left in between. CDR3 length equals 17 residues. The CDR3 reads CASSVPEYGTINNEQFF. The CDR3 nucleotides are TGTGCCAGCAGCGTACCAGAGTACGGGACCATAAACAATGAGCAGTTCTTC.

The genes are TRBV2 and TRBJ1-4, with D maybe TRBD1 (5 bases). V lost 8 bases and J lost 4, with 17 bases in between. The germline V gene encodes CDR1 SNHLY and CDR2 FYNNEI. The length of the CDR3 is 15 residues. CDR3 in amino acids: CASGGGRSGNEKLFF. CDR3 nucleotide sequence: TGTGCCAGCGGGGGAGGTAGGAGCGGTAATGAAAAACTGTTTTTT.

V is TRBV28 and J is TRBJ2-1; 10 positions agree with TRBD2. Germline V gives CDR1 MDHEN, CDR2 SYDVKM. There are 18 residues in the CDR3. Trimming cost V 6 bases and J 2 bases; bases outside gene matches: 13. The CDR3 sequence: CASRPPRGSGGTYNEQFF. Here the CDR3 DNA reads TGTGCCAGCAGGCCTCCCCGGGGTAGCGGGGGGACCTACAATGAGCAGTTCTTC.

This chain connects TRBV28 to TRBJ2-5; D is possibly TRBD1 or TRBD2 (5 bases each). This CDR3 has 16 residues. Germline V CDR1 and CDR2: MDHEN, SYDVKM. Trimming removed 7 bases from V and 4 bases from J, with 22 bases in between. The CDR3 nucleotides are TGTGCCAGCACCCTGCTGAGGGACGGCCCCATAGAGACCCAGTACTTC. As protein: CASTLLRDGPIETQYF.

V and J are TRBV25-1 and TRBJ1-2; D uncertain. The CDR3 sequence is 14 residues long. Germline V gene sequence: CDR1 MGHDK, CDR2 SYGVNS. V lost 4 bases to trimming and J lost 5 bases, with 14 bases between them. CDR3 sequence: CASSGWSNGYGYTF. The CDR3 DNA reads TGTGCCAGCAGTGGTTGGTCGAACGGTTATGGCTACACCTTC.

V and J are TRBV9 and TRBJ1-5; TRBD1 matches 9 bases. The CDR3 length is 15 residues. The germline gives CDR1 SGDLS, CDR2 YYNGEE. J was trimmed by 7 bases and V by 3 bases; bases with no gene match: 8. CDR3 sequence: CASSAGTGKEQPQHF. CDR3 bases: TGTGCCAGCAGCGCTGGGACAGGGAAAGAACAGCCCCAGCATTTT. Supplemented by reference TRBV9 and TRBJ1-5, the full variable domain reads DSGVTQTPKHLITATGQRVTLRCSPRSGDLSVYWYQQSLDQGLQFLIQYYNGEERAKGNILERFSAQQFPDLHSELNLSSLELGDSALYFCASSAGTGKEQPQHFGDGTRLSIL.

The chain uses TRBV4-1 and TRBJ2-7; D unclear. The CDR3 length is 12 residues. V lost 0 bases, J lost 3 bases, and 3 bases lay in between. Germline CDR1 is MGHRA and CDR2 is YSYEKL. The CDR3 nucleotides read TGCGCCAGCAGCCAAGATGGCTACGAGCAGTACTTC. Its protein is CASSQDGYEQYF.

The J gene is TRBJ1-1, the V gene TRBV4-1, with 7 bases matching TRBD1. CDR3 size: 14 residues. J gave up 3 bases and V 5 bases, and 6 bases lay outside the gene matches. The germline V gene has CDR1 MGHRA and CDR2 YSYEKL. The CDR3 reads CASSYTGDDTEAFF. CDR3 sequence (DNA): TGCGCCAGCAGCTATACAGGGGACGACACTGAAGCTTTCTTT.

V gene TRBV6-5 combines with J gene TRBJ2-1, with D perhaps TRBD2 (6 bases). The germline gives CDR1 MNHEY, CDR2 SVGAGI. The CDR3 consists of 16 residues. Trimming stripped 2 bases from V and 5 bases from J, with 16 bases between. The CDR3 here is CASSYPWRASDNEQFF. The CDR3 DNA follows: TGTGCCAGCAGTTACCCTTGGAGGGCTTCGGACAATGAGCAGTTCTTC.

The rearrangement joins TRBV7-9 to TRBJ2-1; D is undetermined. In germline, CDR1 is SEHNR, CDR2 FQNEAQ (reference sequence). The CDR3 is 11 residues long. Trimming left V 3 bases short and J 9 bases short, with 6 bases between. This chain's CDR3 is CASSLIGEQFF. The CDR3 DNA reads TGTGCCAGCAGCTTGATAGGTGAGCAGTTCTTC.

This clone was seen a few times. The chain uses TRBV6-6 and TRBJ1-4; no clear D. CDR3 length: 15 residues. Per the germline V gene, CDR1 is MNHNY and CDR2 is SVGAGI (reference sequence). Between the trimmed V and J ends, which lost 2 bases and 3 bases, there was a span of 10 bases. The CDR3 nucleotides read TGTGCCAGCAGTTACAGCCAGAACTCTAATGAAAAACTGTTTTTT. Amino acid sequence: CASSYSQNSNEKLFF.

The CDR3 loop reads CASSRGQGYYEQYF. The CDR3 nucleotides read TGTGCCAGTAGTCGGGGACAGGGGTACTACGAGCAGTACTTC. This chain links TRBV19 with TRBJ2-7; 10 nucleotides line up with TRBD1. This CDR3 is 14 amino acids long. V gave up 5 bases and J gave up 3 bases; unmatched junction bases: 4. Germline lookup yields CDR1 LNHDA and CDR2 SQIVND (reference sequence).

This clone was observed a few times. This chain connects TRBV28 to TRBJ1-1, with 7 bases identical to TRBD1. CDR1 and CDR2 from the germline V gene are MDHEN and SYDVKM. After removal of 5 bases from V and 1 base from J, the junction contained 7 bases not matched to a gene. The CDR3 contains 15 residues. The DNA for the CDR3 is TGTGCCAGCAGTCAAAGGGACAGTGGGAACACTGAAGCTTTCTTT. It yields the protein CASSQRDSGNTEAFF. Supplemented by reference TRBV28 and TRBJ1-1, the full variable domain reads DVKVTQSSRYLVKRTGEKVFLECVQDMDHENMFWYRQDPGLGLRLIYFSYDVKMKEKGDIPEGYSVSREKKERFSLILESASTNQTSMYLCASSQRDSGNTEAFFGQGTRLTVV.

V usage is TRBV29-1 and J usage is TRBJ2-5, with 8 positions matching TRBD1. The J call is doubtful: the DNA matches TRBJ2-7 better. This CDR3 comprises 13 residues. Germline loops: CDR1 SQVTM, CDR2 ANQGSEA. The CDR3 is CSVLTGAKYEQYF. CDR3 DNA sequence: TGCAGCGTTCTGACAGGGGCTAAGTACGAGCAGTACTTC.

The chain couples TRBV2 to TRBJ2-6; TRBD1 or TRBD2 may be the D gene (5 bases each). The CDR3 spans 16 residues. Germline V gives CDR1 SNHLY, CDR2 FYNNEI. Trimming cost V 8 bases and J 1 base, with 15 bases left between them. The CDR3 DNA is TGTGCCAGCCTTTGGCAGGGAGAATCTGGGGCCAACGTCCTGACTTTC. It is translated as CASLWQGESGANVLTF.

The V gene is TRBV4-2, the J gene TRBJ1-5; no clear D. CDR3 length: 17 amino acids. Germline V gene lookup returns CDR1 LGHNA and CDR2 YNFKEQ. Trimming took off 0 bases at V and 2 bases at J, with 14 bases between the two ends. CDR3 coding DNA: TGTGCCAGCAGCCAAGAATTCCCCGCGAGGGGCAATCAGCCCCAGCATTTT. Its translation: CASSQEFPARGNQPQHF.

The chain is built from TRBV15 and TRBJ2-5, with 8 bases fitting TRBD2. Germline lookup yields CDR1 LNHNV and CDR2 YYDKDF (reference sequence). The CDR3 sequence is 16 residues long. The V segment lost 2 bases and the J segment 4 bases; nucleotides outside the gene matches: 9. In DNA, the CDR3 is TGTGCCACCAGCAGAAGAATAGGACTAGCCGGAGAGACCCAGTACTTC. This codes for CATSRRIGLAGETQYF.

This chain connects TRBV10-3 to TRBJ2-7, with D perhaps matching TRBD2 (6 bases). The V gene's germline CDR1 is ENHRY and CDR2 SYGVKD. Trimming stripped 2 bases from V and 3 bases from J, with 14 bases between. The CDR3 contains 15 residues. The CDR3 DNA follows: TGTGCCATCAGTGAGATCGGGAGTAGGGGCTACGAGCAGTACTTC. It is translated as CAISEIGSRGYEQYF.

J is TRBJ2-1 and V is TRBV5-3; D is unclear. TRBV5-3 is labeled an ORF, and its function is uncertain. The V end lost 6 bases, the J end lost 0 bases, and 13 bases lay between the germline ends. The CDR3 sequence is 15 residues long. The CDR3 is CARTKPTYSYNEQFF. DNA of the CDR3: TGTGCCAGAACCAAACCTACCTACTCCTACAATGAGCAGTTCTTC.

V gene TRBV29-1 combines with J gene TRBJ2-7; the match to TRBD1 covers 8 bases. Trimming took 6 bases from V and 4 from J; bases not matched to a gene: 8. In germline, CDR1 is SQVTM, CDR2 ANQGSEA. The CDR3 sequence is 13 residues long. In nucleotides, the CDR3 is TGCAGCGTAGAGACAGGGGAAGGGTACGAGCAGTACTTC. Translated: CSVETGEGYEQYF.